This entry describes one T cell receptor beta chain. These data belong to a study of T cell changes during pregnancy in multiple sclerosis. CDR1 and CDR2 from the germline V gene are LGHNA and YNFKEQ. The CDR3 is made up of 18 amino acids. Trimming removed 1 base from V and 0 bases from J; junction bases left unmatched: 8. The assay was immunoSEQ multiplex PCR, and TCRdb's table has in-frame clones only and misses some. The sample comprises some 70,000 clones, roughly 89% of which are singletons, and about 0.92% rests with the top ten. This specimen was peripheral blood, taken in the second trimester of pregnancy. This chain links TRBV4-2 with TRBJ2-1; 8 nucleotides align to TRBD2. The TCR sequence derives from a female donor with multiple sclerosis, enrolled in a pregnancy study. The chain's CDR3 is CASSQGTSGGLSYNEQFF. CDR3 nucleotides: TGTGCCAGCAGCCAAGGGACCAGCGGGGGTCTCTCCTACAATGAGCAGTTCTTC.